This T cell receptor (beta chain) comes out of a study of response to subunit inactivated influenza vaccine. One entry per CDR3 protein, called by TCRdb with MiXCR from the RT-PCR reads. The sample has 650,000 to 800,000 distinct CDR3 sequences; less than 20% are singletons. The length of the CDR3 is 17 residues. CDR1 and CDR2 from the germline V gene are SEHNR and FQNEAQ (reference sequence). The germline V and J ends were trimmed by 5 bases and 0 bases, with 18 bases remaining between them. General observations from the study: The authors put forward the suggestion that each seasonal influenza vaccination may bring in only a limited number of new T cells.

This clonotype was seen ten or more times. Antigen unknown. The origin of this receptor is a man over 45 who received an inactivated influenza vaccine. The sample was PBMCs from blood, taken approximately 5 days after vaccination. This chain joins TRBV7-9 and TRBJ2-3, with a weak D call TRBD2 (5 bases). The CDR3 nucleotides are TGTGCCAGCAGCCCGCGTGAACGGGAAAATAGCACAGATACGCAGTATTTT. This sequence encodes CASSPRERENSTDTQYF.